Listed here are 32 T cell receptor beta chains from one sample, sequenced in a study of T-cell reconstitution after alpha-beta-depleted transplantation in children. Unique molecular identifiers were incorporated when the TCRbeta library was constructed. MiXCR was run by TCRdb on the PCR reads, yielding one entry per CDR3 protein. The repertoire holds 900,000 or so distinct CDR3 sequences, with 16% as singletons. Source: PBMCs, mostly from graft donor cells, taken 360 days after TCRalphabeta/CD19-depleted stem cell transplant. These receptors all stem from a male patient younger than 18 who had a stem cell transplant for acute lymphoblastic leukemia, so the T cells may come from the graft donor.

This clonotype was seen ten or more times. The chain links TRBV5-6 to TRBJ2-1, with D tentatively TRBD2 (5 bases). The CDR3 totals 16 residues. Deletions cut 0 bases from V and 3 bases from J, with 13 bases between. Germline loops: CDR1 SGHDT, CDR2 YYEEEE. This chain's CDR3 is CASSLVGLADYNEQFF. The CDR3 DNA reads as TGTGCCAGCAGCTTGGTCGGTCTAGCCGACTACAATGAGCAGTTCTTC.

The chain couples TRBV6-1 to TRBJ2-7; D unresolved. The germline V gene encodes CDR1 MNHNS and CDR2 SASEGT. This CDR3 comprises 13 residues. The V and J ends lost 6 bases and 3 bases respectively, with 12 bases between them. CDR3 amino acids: CASSSPRSYEQYF. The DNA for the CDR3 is TGTGCCAGCAGCTCTCCCAGGAGCTACGAGCAGTACTTC.

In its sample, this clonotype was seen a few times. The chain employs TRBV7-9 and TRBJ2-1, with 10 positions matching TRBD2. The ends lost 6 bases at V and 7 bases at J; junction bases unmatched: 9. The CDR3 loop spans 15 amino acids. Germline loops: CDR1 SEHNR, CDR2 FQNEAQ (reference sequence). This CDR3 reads CASSKREGVRNEQFF. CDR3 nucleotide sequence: TGTGCCAGCAGTAAGCGGGAGGGGGTGAGGAATGAGCAGTTCTTC.

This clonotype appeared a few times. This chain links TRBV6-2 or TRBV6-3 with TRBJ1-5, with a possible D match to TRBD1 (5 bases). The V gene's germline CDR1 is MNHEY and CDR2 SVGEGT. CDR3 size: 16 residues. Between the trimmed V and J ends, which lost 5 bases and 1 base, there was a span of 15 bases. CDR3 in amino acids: CASSLWGDASNQPQHF. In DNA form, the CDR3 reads TGTGCCAGCAGTCTCTGGGGGGATGCGAGCAATCAGCCCCAGCATTTT.

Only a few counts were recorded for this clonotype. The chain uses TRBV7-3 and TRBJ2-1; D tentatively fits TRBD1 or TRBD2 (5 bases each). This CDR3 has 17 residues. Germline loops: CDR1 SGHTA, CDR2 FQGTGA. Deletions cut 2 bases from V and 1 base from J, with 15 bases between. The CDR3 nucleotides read TGTGCCAGCAGCTTAGTCCGGGGCTCTGCATCCTACAATGAGCAGTTCTTC. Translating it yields CASSLVRGSASYNEQFF.

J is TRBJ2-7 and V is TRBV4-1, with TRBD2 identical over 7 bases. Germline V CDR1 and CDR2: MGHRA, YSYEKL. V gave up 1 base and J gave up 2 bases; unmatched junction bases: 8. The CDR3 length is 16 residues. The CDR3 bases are TGCGCCAGCAGCCAAGGGCTAGCGGACCCTCCCTACGAGCAGTACTTC. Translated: CASSQGLADPPYEQYF.

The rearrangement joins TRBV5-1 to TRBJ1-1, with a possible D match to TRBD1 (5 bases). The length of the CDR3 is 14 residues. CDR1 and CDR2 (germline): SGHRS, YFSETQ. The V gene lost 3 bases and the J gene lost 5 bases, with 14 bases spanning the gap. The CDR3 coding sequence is TGCGCCAGCAGCTCCCGCAGGGAAGGGACTGAAGCTTTCTTT. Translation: CASSSRREGTEAFF.

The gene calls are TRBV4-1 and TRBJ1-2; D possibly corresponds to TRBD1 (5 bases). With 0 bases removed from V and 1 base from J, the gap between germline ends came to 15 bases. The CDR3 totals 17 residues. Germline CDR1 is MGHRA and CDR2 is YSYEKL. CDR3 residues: CASSQDVGLSYNYGYTF. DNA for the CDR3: TGCGCCAGCAGCCAAGACGTGGGGCTTTCTTATAACTATGGCTACACCTTC.

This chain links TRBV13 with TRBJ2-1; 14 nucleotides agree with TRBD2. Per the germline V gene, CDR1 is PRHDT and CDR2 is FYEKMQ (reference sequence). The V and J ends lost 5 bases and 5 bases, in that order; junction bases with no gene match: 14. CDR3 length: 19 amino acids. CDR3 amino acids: CASSQEGLAGDYPNNEQFF. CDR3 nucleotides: TGTGCCAGCAGCCAGGAGGGACTAGCGGGGGACTATCCAAACAATGAGCAGTTCTTC.

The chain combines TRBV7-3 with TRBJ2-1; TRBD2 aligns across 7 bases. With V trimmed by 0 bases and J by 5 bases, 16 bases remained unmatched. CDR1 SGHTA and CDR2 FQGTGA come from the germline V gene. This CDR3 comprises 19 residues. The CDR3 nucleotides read TGTGCCAGCAGCTTAACGGGGATGATCGAGCGGGGATCCCACAATGAGCAGTTCTTC. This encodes CASSLTGMIERGSHNEQFF.

CDR3: CASSSNSMGSYNEQFF. For the CDR3, the DNA is TGTGCCAGCAGTTCCAATTCGATGGGCTCCTACAATGAGCAGTTCTTC. The chain recombines TRBV12-3 or TRBV12-4 with TRBJ2-1; D unclear. Trimming shortened V by 4 bases and J by 0 bases, and 13 bases separated the two germline ends. This CDR3 is 16 amino acids long.

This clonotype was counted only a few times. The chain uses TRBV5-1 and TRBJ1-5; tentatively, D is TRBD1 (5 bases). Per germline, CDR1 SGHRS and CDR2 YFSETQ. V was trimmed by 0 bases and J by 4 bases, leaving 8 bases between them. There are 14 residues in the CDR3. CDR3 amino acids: CASSLAGVNQPQHF. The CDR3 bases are TGCGCCAGCAGCTTGGCGGGGGTTAATCAGCCCCAGCATTTT.

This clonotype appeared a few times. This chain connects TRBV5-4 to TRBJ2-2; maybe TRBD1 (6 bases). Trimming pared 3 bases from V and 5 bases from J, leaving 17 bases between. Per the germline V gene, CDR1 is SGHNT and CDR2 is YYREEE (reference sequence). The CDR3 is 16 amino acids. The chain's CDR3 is CASSSTQGVLTGELFF. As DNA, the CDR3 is TGTGCCAGCAGCTCGACACAGGGAGTGTTGACCGGGGAGCTGTTTTTT.

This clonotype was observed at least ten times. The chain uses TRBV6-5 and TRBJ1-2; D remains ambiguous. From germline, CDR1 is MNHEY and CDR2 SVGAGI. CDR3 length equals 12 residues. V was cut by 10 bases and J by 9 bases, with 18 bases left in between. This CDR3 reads CATSLNLVRYTF. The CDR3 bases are TGTGCCACTTCGCTTAATCTTGTCCGCTACACCTTC.

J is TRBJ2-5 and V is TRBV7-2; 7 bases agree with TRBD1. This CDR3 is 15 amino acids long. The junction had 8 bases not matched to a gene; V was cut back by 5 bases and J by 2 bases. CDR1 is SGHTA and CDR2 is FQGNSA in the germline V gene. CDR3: CASSGSGTAQETQYF. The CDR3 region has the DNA TGTGCCAGCAGCGGTTCCGGGACAGCTCAAGAGACCCAGTACTTC.

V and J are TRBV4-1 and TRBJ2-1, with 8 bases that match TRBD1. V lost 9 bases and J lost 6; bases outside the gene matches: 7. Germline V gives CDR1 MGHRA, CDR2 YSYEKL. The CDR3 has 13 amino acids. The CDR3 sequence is CASTLTGGNEQFF. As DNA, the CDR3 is TGCGCCAGTACCCTTACAGGGGGCAATGAGCAGTTCTTC.

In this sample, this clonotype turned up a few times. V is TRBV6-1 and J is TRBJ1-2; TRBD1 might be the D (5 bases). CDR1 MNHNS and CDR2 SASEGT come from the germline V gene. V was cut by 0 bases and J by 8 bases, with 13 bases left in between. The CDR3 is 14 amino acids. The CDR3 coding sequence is TGTGCCAGCAGTGAAGCGGCGAGGGGATGGGGCTACACCTTC. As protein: CASSEAARGWGYTF.

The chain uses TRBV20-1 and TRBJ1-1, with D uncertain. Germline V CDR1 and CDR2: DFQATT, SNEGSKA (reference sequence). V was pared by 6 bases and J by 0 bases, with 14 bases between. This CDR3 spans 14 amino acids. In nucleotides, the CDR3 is TGCAGTGCCCCCGTGACGGTCATGAACACTGAAGCTTTCTTT. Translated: CSAPVTVMNTEAFF.

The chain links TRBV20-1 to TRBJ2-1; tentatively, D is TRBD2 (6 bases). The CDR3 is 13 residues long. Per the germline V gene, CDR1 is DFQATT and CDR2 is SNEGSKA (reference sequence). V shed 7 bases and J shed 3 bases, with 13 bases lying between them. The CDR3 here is CSGRETSYNEQFF. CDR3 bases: TGCAGTGGCCGGGAGACAAGCTACAATGAGCAGTTCTTC.

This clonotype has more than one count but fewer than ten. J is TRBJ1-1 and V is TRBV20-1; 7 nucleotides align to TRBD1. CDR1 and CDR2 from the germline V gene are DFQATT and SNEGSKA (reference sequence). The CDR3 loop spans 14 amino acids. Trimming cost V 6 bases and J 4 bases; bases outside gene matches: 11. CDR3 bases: TGCAGTGCCTTCCCGACAGGGTTCGGCACTGAAGCTTTCTTT. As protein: CSAFPTGFGTEAFF.

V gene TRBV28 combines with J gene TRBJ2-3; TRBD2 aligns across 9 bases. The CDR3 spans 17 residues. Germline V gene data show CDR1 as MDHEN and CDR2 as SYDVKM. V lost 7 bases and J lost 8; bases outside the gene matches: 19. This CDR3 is CASTSQEAGGPRGTQYF. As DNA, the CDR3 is TGTGCCAGCACCTCTCAAGAGGCGGGAGGGCCTAGGGGTACGCAGTATTTT.

CDR3 loop: CASSLVPDAYEQYF. In nucleotides, the CDR3 is TGCGCCAGCAGCTTGGTACCGGACGCCTACGAGCAGTACTTC. The J gene is TRBJ2-7, the V gene TRBV5-1; no clear D gene. V lost 0 bases to trimming and J lost 2 bases, with 9 bases between them. The CDR3 loop spans 14 amino acids. Germline values: CDR1 SGHRS, CDR2 YFSETQ.

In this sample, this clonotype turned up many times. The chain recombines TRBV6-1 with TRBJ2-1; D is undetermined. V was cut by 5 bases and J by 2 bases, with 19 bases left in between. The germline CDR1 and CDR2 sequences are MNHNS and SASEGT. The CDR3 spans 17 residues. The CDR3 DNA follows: TGTGCCAGCAGTCCGGCCTATGTGATCGGCCCCTACAATGAGCAGTTCTTC. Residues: CASSPAYVIGPYNEQFF.

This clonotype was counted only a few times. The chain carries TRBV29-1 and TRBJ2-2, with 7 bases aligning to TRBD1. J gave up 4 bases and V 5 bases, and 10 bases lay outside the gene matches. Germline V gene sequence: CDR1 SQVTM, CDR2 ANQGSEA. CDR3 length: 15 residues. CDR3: CSVSDREVGTGELFF. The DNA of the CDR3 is TGCAGCGTTTCCGACAGGGAAGTCGGCACCGGGGAGCTGTTTTTT.

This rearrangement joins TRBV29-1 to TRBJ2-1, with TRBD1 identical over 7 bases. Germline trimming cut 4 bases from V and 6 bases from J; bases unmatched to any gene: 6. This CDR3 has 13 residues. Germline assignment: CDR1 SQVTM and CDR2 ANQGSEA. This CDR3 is CSVGDSLGNEQFF. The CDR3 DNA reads TGCAGCGTTGGGGACAGCCTGGGCAATGAGCAGTTCTTC.

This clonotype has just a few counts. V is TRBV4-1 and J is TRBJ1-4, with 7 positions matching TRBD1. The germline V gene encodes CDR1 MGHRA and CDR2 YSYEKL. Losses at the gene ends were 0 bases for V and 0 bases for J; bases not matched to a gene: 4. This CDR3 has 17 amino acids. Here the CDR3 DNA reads TGCGCCAGCAGCCAAGATCGAGGGGGCTCAACTAATGAAAAACTGTTTTTT. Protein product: CASSQDRGGSTNEKLFF.

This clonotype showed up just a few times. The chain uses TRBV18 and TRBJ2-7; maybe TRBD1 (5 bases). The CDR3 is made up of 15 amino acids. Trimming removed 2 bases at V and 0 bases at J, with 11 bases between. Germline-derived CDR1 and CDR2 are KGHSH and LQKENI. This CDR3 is CASSPSQGYSYEQYF. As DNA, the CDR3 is TGTGCCAGCTCACCAAGCCAGGGCTACTCCTACGAGCAGTACTTC.

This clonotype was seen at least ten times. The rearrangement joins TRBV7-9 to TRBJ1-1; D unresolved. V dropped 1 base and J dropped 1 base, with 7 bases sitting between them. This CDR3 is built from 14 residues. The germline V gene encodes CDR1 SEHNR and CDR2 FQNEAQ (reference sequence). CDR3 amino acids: CASSLVVGNTEAFF. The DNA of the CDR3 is TGTGCCAGCAGCTTAGTTGTGGGGAACACTGAAGCTTTCTTT.

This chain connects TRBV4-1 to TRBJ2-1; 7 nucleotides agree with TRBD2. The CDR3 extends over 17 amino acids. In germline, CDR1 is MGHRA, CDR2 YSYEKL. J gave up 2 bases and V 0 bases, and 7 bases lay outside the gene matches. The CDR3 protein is CASSQDPLADTYNEQFF. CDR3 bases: TGCGCCAGCAGCCAAGACCCCCTAGCGGACACCTACAATGAGCAGTTCTTC.

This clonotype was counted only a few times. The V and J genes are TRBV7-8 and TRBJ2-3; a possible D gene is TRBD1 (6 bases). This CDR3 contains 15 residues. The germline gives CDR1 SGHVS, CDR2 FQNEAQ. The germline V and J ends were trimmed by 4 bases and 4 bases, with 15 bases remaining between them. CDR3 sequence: CASSYSRGVADTQYF. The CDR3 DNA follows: TGTGCCAGCAGCTATTCCAGGGGAGTCGCAGATACGCAGTATTTT.

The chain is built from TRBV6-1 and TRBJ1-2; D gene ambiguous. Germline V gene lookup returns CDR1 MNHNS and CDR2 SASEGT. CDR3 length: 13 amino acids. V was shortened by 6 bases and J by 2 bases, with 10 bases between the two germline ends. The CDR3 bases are TGTGCCAGCAGGCAGACTTTAAACTATGGCTACACCTTC. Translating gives CASRQTLNYGYTF.

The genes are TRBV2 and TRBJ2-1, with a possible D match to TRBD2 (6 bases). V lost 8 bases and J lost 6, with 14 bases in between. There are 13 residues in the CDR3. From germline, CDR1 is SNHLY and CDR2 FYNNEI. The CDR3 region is CASHVAVFNEQFF. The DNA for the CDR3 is TGTGCCAGCCACGTAGCGGTCTTCAATGAGCAGTTCTTC.